The clone carrying this T cell receptor beta chain was seen a few times. Its antigen is not identified. This sample was included in a study of CD8 T cells in ankylosing spondylitis. Whole-study findings and limits: Clones linked to the disease showed a CD8+ phenotype. They occurred at relatively low frequencies in peripheral blood. A TCR beta motif of 7 to 9 highly homologous variants seemed to mark ankylosing spondylitis blood.

As the method for making TCR beta libraries, quantitative 5'-RACE with molecular barcodes was used. TCRdb redid the calling of the 5' RACE reads with MiXCR, one entry per CDR3 protein. The profile shows 200,000 to 250,000 distinct CDR3 sequences, about 6.7% of them singletons. Sequencing used blood, either unsorted or a sorted T cell fraction (not recorded which). This TCR was recovered from a male donor with ankylosing spondylitis.

The CDR3 sequence is CASTLGISAFF. CDR3 DNA: TGTGCCAGCACCTTGGGAATATCGGCTTTCTTT. V usage is TRBV6-1 and J usage is TRBJ1-1; D gene ambiguous. Germline V gene lookup returns CDR1 MNHNS and CDR2 SASEGT. CDR3 length: 11 residues. Deletions cut 7 bases from V and 11 bases from J, with 14 bases between.